Included here is one T cell receptor beta chain sequence, with context. Its antigen remains unidentified. V lost 6 bases and J lost 1; bases outside the gene matches: 6. CDR3 length: 14 residues. In germline, CDR1 is MDHEN, CDR2 SYDVKM. Both 60 Vbeta primers and 13 Jbeta primers went into the PCR. The method was immunoSEQ multiplex PCR; TCRdb's version includes in-frame clones alone and lacks a portion of them. In the table there are 150,000 to 200,000 clones, 81% of which are singletons. These data belong to a study of cytomegalovirus exposure and HLA in healthy donors. Study observations and caveats: As was reported, the HLA-A and HLA-B alleles of most subjects were accurately predicted from TCR beta sequences. The study listed approximately 160 cytomegalovirus-associated TCR beta chains. In an earlier analysis, about 87% or about 30%: the productive usage of most TCR beta V segments. The classifier, whose performance was assessed in both the original and validation cohorts, reportedly diagnosed cytomegalovirus status with high specificity and sensitivity.

The chain is built from TRBV28 and TRBJ2-7, with TRBD2 matching over 7 bases. The source is a man between 18 and 29 years old in good health and CMV-seronegative. Sequencing used PBMCs. The CDR3 DNA sequence: TGTGCCAGCAGCCGGGAGGTCCTTTCCTACGAGCAGTACTTC. This encodes CASSREVLSYEQYF. The variable domain in full, completed from reference TRBV28 and TRBJ2-7, reads DVKVTQSSRYLVKRTGEKVFLECVQDMDHENMFWYRQDPGLGLRLIYFSYDVKMKEKGDIPEGYSVSREKKERFSLILESASTNQTSMYLCASSREVLSYEQYFGPGTRLTVT.